Each of the 5 T cell receptor beta chains below was sequenced from the same sample in a study of CD8+ T cells in alopecia areata. cDNA reverse transcribed from extracted RNA served as the sequencing template. Clones were read by immunoSEQ multiplex PCR, and TCRdb kept only the in-frame ones, dropping some. Of over 120,000 clones in the sample, 45% to 60% were seen once. The treatment: oral pan-JAK inhibitor, 5-10 mg twice daily. The sample consisted of CD8+ T cells sorted from blood, taken at week 4, from a patient treated with tofacitinib. Source of these receptors: a human donor with alopecia areata.

Here the CDR3 reads CASSYSGQGGQPQHF. The CDR3 coding sequence is TGTGCCAGCAGTTACTCGGGGCAGGGAGGGCAGCCCCAGCATTTT. This sequence joins TRBV6-5 and TRBJ1-5; D may be TRBD1 (5 bases). This CDR3 region has 15 residues. Germline loops: CDR1 MNHEY, CDR2 SVGAGI. V was shortened by 0 bases and J by 7 bases, with 13 bases between the two germline ends.

This clone was seen more than once but under ten times. The chain joins TRBV6-6 to TRBJ2-2, with D uncertain. Germline V gene sequence: CDR1 MNHNY, CDR2 SVGAGI (reference sequence). The CDR3 contains 15 residues. V lost 0 bases, J lost 4 bases, and 9 bases lay in between. The CDR3 protein is CASSYSYDPTGELFF. The CDR3 DNA sequence: TGTGCCAGCAGTTACTCGTACGACCCCACCGGGGAGCTGTTTTTT.

V is TRBV27 and J is TRBJ2-5, with a weak D call TRBD2 (5 bases). Germline V lookup: CDR1 MNHEY, CDR2 SMNVEV (reference sequence). Trimming left V 5 bases short and J 2 bases short, with 15 bases between. The CDR3 contains 15 residues. CDR3 sequence: CASSPLTGLQETQYF. The CDR3, as DNA: TGTGCCAGCAGTCCCCTCACGGGGTTGCAAGAGACCCAGTACTTC.

The V and J genes are TRBV7-9 and TRBJ2-7, with D unclear. The germline gives CDR1 SEHNR, CDR2 FQNEAQ (reference sequence). Trimming pared 1 base from V and 7 bases from J, leaving 11 bases between. The CDR3 runs 13 residues. The CDR3: CASSLENPAEQYF. In DNA form, the CDR3 reads TGTGCCAGCAGCTTAGAGAATCCGGCTGAGCAGTACTTC.

The rearrangement uses TRBV9 and TRBJ2-5; 7 bases are a match to TRBD2. The trim removed 4 bases at V and 1 base at J, leaving 10 bases unmatched. The CDR3 sequence is 16 residues long. Germline V gives CDR1 SGDLS, CDR2 YYNGEE. CDR3 in amino acids: CASSLTGLEAQETQYF. As DNA, the CDR3 is TGTGCCAGCAGCCTCACCGGACTAGAGGCCCAAGAGACCCAGTACTTC.